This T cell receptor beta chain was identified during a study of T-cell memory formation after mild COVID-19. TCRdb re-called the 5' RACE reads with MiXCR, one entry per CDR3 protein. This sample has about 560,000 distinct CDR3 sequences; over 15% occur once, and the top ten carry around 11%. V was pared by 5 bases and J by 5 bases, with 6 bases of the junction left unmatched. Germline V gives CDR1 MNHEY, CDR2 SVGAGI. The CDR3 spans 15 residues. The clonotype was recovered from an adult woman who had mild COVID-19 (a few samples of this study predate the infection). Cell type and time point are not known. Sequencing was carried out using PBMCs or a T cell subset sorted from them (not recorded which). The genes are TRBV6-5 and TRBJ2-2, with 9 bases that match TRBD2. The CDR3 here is CASSLTSGPTGELFF. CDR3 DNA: TGTGCCAGCAGTCTGACTAGCGGACCTACCGGGGAGCTGTTTTTT.